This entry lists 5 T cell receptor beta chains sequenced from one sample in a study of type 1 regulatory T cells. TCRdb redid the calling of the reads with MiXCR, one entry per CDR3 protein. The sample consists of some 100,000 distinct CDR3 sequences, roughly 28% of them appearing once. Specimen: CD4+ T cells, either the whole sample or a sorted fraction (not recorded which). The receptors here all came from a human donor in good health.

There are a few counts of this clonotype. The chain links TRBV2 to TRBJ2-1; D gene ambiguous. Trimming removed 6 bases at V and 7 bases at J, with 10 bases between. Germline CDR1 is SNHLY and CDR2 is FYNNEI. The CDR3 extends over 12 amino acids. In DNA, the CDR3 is TGTGCCAGCAGCCGAGAACAAAATGAGCAGTTCTTC. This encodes CASSREQNEQFF.

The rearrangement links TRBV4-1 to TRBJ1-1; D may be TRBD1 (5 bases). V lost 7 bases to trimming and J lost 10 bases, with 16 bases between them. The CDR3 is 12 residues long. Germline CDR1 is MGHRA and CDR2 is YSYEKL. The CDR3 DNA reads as TGCGCCAGCAACCTTCCGGGACTTGGAGCTTTCTTT. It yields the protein CASNLPGLGAFF.

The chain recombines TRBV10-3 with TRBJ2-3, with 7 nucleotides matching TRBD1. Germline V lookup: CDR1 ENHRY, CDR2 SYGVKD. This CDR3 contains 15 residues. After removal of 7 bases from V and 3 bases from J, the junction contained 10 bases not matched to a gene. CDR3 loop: CAINGQALKTDTQYF. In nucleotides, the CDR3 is TGTGCCATCAACGGACAGGCCTTGAAGACAGATACGCAGTATTTT.

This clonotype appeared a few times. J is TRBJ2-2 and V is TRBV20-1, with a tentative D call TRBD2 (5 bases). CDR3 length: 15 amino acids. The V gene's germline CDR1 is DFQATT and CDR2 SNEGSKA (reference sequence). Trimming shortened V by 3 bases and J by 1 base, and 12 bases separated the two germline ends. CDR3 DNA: TGCAGTGCTAGCAGTAGTGGGAGGAACACCGGGGAGCTGTTTTTT. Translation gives CSASSSGRNTGELFF.

This CDR3 reads CASSLVDRDYTEAFF. DNA of the CDR3: TGTGCCAGCAGTTTAGTAGACAGGGATTACACTGAAGCTTTCTTT. The rearrangement joins TRBV12-3 or TRBV12-4 to TRBJ1-1; 7 positions agree with TRBD1. J gave up 3 bases and V 1 base, and 5 bases lay outside the gene matches. CDR3 size: 15 residues.